This T cell receptor beta chain is from a study of spatial heterogeneity in lung cancer. About the study: Detected sequences consistently included more beta-chain ones than alpha-chain ones. Matched bulk RNA-seq gave a T cell module score that correlated strongly with tumor-region TCR transcript counts. As counted in raw reads, each unique TCR and UMI combination appeared more than ten times on average.

The CDR3 extends over 15 amino acids. Germline V gene sequence: CDR1 LNHNV, CDR2 YYDKDF (reference sequence). The V segment lost 0 bases and the J segment 3 bases; nucleotides outside the gene matches: 4. Time point given: sample taken at primary tumor resection. Samples were obtained from 70 or so donors, all untreated early-stage non-small cell lung cancer patients. MiXCR, applied by TCRdb to the 5' RACE reads, yields one record per CDR3 protein. The repertoire holds more than 15,000 distinct CDR3 sequences, around 6.2% seen once, with roughly 6.6% in the top ten. Study-wide results and caveats: For expanded intratumoral alpha and beta TCRs, counts tracked tumor mutation counts.

This clonotype was recorded at least ten times. The antigen is unknown. This beta chain turned up in a library designed for alpha chains; as an off-target read, its abundance says little. This specimen consisted of lung tumor tissue, obtained at surgery. The clonotype comes from a male donor with early-stage non-small cell lung cancer. V gene TRBV15 combines with J gene TRBJ2-7; 8 bases align to TRBD2. CDR3 in DNA: TGTGCCACCAGCAGAGATTCCAGCGGGAGCTACGAGCAGTACTTC. Its translation: CATSRDSSGSYEQYF.